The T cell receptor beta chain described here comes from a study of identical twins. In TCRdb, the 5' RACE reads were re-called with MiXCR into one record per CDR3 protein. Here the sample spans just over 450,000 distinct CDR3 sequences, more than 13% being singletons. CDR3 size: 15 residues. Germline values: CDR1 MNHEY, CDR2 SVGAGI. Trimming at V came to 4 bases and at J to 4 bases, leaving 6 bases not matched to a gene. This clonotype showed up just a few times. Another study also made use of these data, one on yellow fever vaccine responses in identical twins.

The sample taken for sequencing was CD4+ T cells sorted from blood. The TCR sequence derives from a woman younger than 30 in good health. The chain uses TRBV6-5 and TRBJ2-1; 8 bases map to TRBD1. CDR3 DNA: TGTGCCAGCAGTTCCCGGGACAGGACTTACAATGAGCAGTTCTTC. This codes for CASSSRDRTYNEQFF.